These 29 T cell receptor beta chains were sequenced from one sample in a study of OX40 agonist ivuxolimab in advanced cancers. TCRdb's copy holds only in-frame clones and misses some; the assay was immunoSEQ multiplex PCR. The sample has 55,000 to 60,000 clones; roughly 89% are singletons. The source was CD4+ or CD8+ T cells sorted from blood, collected in a trial of the OX40 agonist ivuxolimab. The source is an adult with an advanced solid tumor such as melanoma, head and neck, liver or kidney cancer.

The chain recombines TRBV7-9 with TRBJ2-3; 8 nucleotides match TRBD2. Germline V lookup: CDR1 SEHNR, CDR2 FQNEAQ (reference sequence). The CDR3 covers 16 residues. Trimming removed 0 bases from V and 11 bases from J; junction bases left unmatched: 13. CDR3 loop: CASSLALAGEGGKQYF. In nucleotides, the CDR3 is TGTGCCAGCAGCTTAGCGCTAGCGGGTGAGGGCGGTAAGCAGTATTTT.

The rearrangement uses TRBV7-2 and TRBJ2-5, with TRBD1 matching 10 bases. This CDR3 is 17 amino acids long. The junction had 11 bases not matched to a gene; V was cut back by 2 bases and J by 5 bases. The germline V gene encodes CDR1 SGHTA and CDR2 FQGNSA. The CDR3 spells CASSLNSGQGTGETQYF. The DNA for the CDR3 is TGTGCCAGCAGCTTAAATTCGGGACAGGGGACGGGGGAGACCCAGTACTTC.

The genes are TRBV5-5 and TRBJ1-4; D not certain. The germline V and J ends were trimmed by 1 base and 4 bases, with 8 bases remaining between them. The CDR3 loop spans 14 amino acids. Germline-derived CDR1 and CDR2 are SGHKS and YYEKEE (reference sequence). This chain's CDR3 is CASSLRPNNEKLFF. The CDR3 nucleotides read TGTGCCAGCAGCTTGAGACCGAATAATGAAAAACTGTTTTTT.

This clone was observed a single time. This chain connects TRBV5-4 to TRBJ2-7; 10 nucleotides line up with TRBD2. This CDR3 spans 15 amino acids. V dropped 5 bases and J dropped 2; count of bases not matched to a gene: 7. Germline V gene sequence: CDR1 SGHNT, CDR2 YYREEE (reference sequence). This chain's CDR3 is CASSSISGGPYEQYF. CDR3 bases: TGTGCCAGCAGTTCAATTAGCGGGGGGCCCTACGAGCAGTACTTC.

The chain uses TRBV30 and TRBJ1-2; D perhaps matches TRBD1 (5 bases). Between the trimmed V and J ends, which lost 3 bases and 0 bases, there was a span of 14 bases. The germline gives CDR1 GTSNPN, CDR2 SVGIG (reference sequence). This CDR3 is built from 15 residues. The CDR3 DNA is TGTGCCTGGAGAGCTCGGGACGGAACTAACTATGGCTACACCTTC. Its translation is CAWRARDGTNYGYTF.

The rearrangement uses TRBV6-5 and TRBJ2-2, with 7 bases that match TRBD2. The CDR3 contains 14 residues. V trimming: 9 bases; J trimming: 4 bases; junction bases outside the gene matches: 8. Germline V gene lookup returns CDR1 MNHEY and CDR2 SVGAGI. The CDR3 protein is CASQGRGSTGELFF. In nucleotides, the CDR3 is TGTGCCAGTCAAGGGAGGGGTTCCACCGGGGAGCTGTTTTTT.

This chain joins TRBV2 and TRBJ1-4, with D unclear. V lost 2 bases and J lost 2, with 9 bases in between. This CDR3 has 15 amino acids. CDR1 is SNHLY and CDR2 is FYNNEI in the germline V gene. The CDR3 coding sequence is TGTGCCAGCAGTGAATGGGGTCAGACTAATGAAAAACTGTTTTTT. The encoded protein is CASSEWGQTNEKLFF.

This chain connects TRBV7-9 to TRBJ2-1; TRBD1 aligns across 7 bases. V lost 1 base and J lost 5; bases outside the gene matches: 8. Germline CDR1 and CDR2: SEHNR and FQNEAQ (reference sequence). This CDR3 comprises 16 residues. The CDR3, as DNA: TGTGCCAGCAGCTTAGAGAGGGGGCGCCCGGACAATGAGCAGTTCTTC. Its translation: CASSLERGRPDNEQFF. The full variable domain, with the rest looked up from reference TRBV7-9 and TRBJ2-1, is DTGVSQNPRHKITKRGQNVTFRCDPISEHNRLYWYRQTLGQGPEFLTYFQNEAQLEKSRLLSDRFSAERPKGSFSTLEIQRTEQGDSAMYLCASSLERGRPDNEQFFGPGTRLTVL.

The V call is TRBV5-1, the J call TRBJ2-1, with D unclear. The CDR3 spans 15 residues. V lost 0 bases and J lost 0, with 7 bases in between. Germline values: CDR1 SGHRS, CDR2 YFSETQ. The CDR3: CASSLGHLSYNEQFF. CDR3 coding DNA: TGCGCCAGCAGCTTGGGACACCTCTCCTACAATGAGCAGTTCTTC.

The gene calls are TRBV28 and TRBJ2-3, with 14 bases identical to TRBD2. V shed 3 bases, J shed 1 base, and the junction held 0 bases outside the gene matches. The CDR3 has 16 residues. Germline CDR1 and CDR2: MDHEN and SYDVKM. For the CDR3, the DNA is TGTGCCAGCAGTTTGACTAGCGGGGGGGGCACAGATACGCAGTATTTT. Its protein product is CASSLTSGGGTDTQYF.

Written as DNA, the CDR3 is TGTGCCAGCAGTGCCTGGGACAGGACGAGAGATGGCTACACCTTC. This translates into CASSAWDRTRDGYTF. The chain links TRBV6-5 to TRBJ1-2, with TRBD1 matching 8 bases. Germline V gene data show CDR1 as MNHEY and CDR2 as SVGAGI. J lost 6 bases, V lost 5 bases, and 11 bases had no gene match. The CDR3 totals 15 residues.

As DNA, the CDR3 is TGTGCCAGCAGCTTACAGGGACCTCAAGAGACCCAGTACTTC. Amino acid sequence: CASSLQGPQETQYF. The V and J genes are TRBV7-8 and TRBJ2-5; D may match TRBD1 or TRBD2 (5 bases each). The CDR3 is 14 amino acids. V was pared by 2 bases and J by 2 bases, with 9 bases between. Germline V gene lookup returns CDR1 SGHVS and CDR2 FQNEAQ.

The rearrangement links TRBV9 to TRBJ2-1; TRBD2 matches 10 bases. The V segment lost 4 bases and the J segment 6 bases; nucleotides outside the gene matches: 10. The germline V gene encodes CDR1 SGDLS and CDR2 YYNGEE. The CDR3 contains 16 residues. CDR3 region: CASSPQRGGLSNEQFF. The CDR3 DNA reads as TGTGCCAGCAGCCCCCAGCGGGGGGGCCTCAGCAATGAGCAGTTCTTC.

The chain employs TRBV2 and TRBJ1-3; 8 bases align to TRBD1. The CDR3 extends over 14 amino acids. CDR1 SNHLY and CDR2 FYNNEI come from the germline V gene. Germline trimming cut 6 bases from V and 1 base from J; bases unmatched to any gene: 2. The chain's CDR3 is CASSQGASGNTIYF. The CDR3 region has the DNA TGTGCCAGCAGCCAGGGGGCTTCTGGAAACACCATATATTTT. Using reference TRBV2 and TRBJ1-3 for the parts outside the CDR3, the full variable domain is EPEVTQTPSHQVTQMGQEVILRCVPISNHLYFYWYRQILGQKVEFLVSFYNNEISEKSEIFDDQFSVERPDGSNFTLKIRSTKLEDSAMYFCASSQGASGNTIYFGEGSWLTVV.

The chain uses TRBV6-5 and TRBJ1-1, with D hard to call. The V gene's germline CDR1 is MNHEY and CDR2 SVGAGI. The CDR3 is 13 residues long. Trimming pared 6 bases from V and 4 bases from J, leaving 12 bases between. The CDR3 loop is CASSRRGGTEAFF. CDR3 bases: TGTGCCAGCAGCCGCCGGGGAGGCACTGAAGCTTTCTTT.

This clone was detected a few times. The J gene is TRBJ1-6, the V gene TRBV28, with D uncertain. The V end was cut by 2 bases, the J end by 5 bases, with 16 bases between. The germline gives CDR1 MDHEN, CDR2 SYDVKM. This CDR3 comprises 17 residues. CDR3 sequence: CASSLGLKPRNNSPLHF. CDR3 nucleotides: TGTGCCAGCAGTTTAGGACTCAAACCGAGGAATAATTCACCCCTCCACTTT.

This clone is a singleton in its sample. The chain uses TRBV5-5 and TRBJ2-5, with 9 bases lining up with TRBD1. The J call is in doubt because the DNA end fits TRBJ2-7 better. Germline V gene sequence: CDR1 SGHKS, CDR2 YYEKEE (reference sequence). The CDR3 spans 15 residues. CDR3 amino acids: CASSPGTGRSYEQYF. DNA of the CDR3: TGTGCCAGCAGTCCCGGGACAGGGAGAAGCTACGAGCAGTACTTC.

The count of this clone is one. The CDR3 bases are TGCGCCAGCACCATACTAGGAGGTGAGCAGTTCTTC. This encodes CASTILGGEQFF. The genes are TRBV5-1 and TRBJ2-1, with a tentative D call TRBD2 (5 bases). The CDR3 is 12 residues long. V shed 6 bases and J shed 9 bases, with 13 bases lying between them. CDR1 is SGHRS, CDR2 YFSETQ, per germline.

The chain couples TRBV14 to TRBJ2-3; 7 nucleotides line up with TRBD2. J was trimmed by 0 bases and V by 0 bases; bases with no gene match: 6. The CDR3 runs to 17 residues. Germline loops: CDR1 SGHDN, CDR2 FVKESK. CDR3 sequence: CASSQDSLADSTDTQYF. In DNA, the CDR3 is TGTGCCAGCAGCCAAGATTCGCTAGCGGATAGCACAGATACGCAGTATTTT.

This chain links TRBV7-8 with TRBJ1-1, with no clear D. Germline assignment: CDR1 SGHVS and CDR2 FQNEAQ. Trimming stripped 1 base from V and 1 base from J, with 10 bases between. This CDR3 contains 15 residues. The CDR3 loop is CASSLGRLSNTEAFF. CDR3 nucleotide sequence: TGTGCCAGCAGCTTAGGTCGGCTTTCGAACACTGAAGCTTTCTTT.

This chain uses TRBV28 with TRBJ2-5, with D unresolved. The germline gives CDR1 MDHEN, CDR2 SYDVKM. The CDR3 has 13 amino acids. Trimming left V 3 bases short and J 3 bases short, with 8 bases between. Here the CDR3 DNA reads TGTGCCAGCAGTTTGAACATTGAAGAGACCCAGTACTTC. This translates into CASSLNIEETQYF.

The CDR3 DNA sequence: TGCGCCAGCAGGCGGGGACCCCTGGGACAGGGAGGCAACACCATATATTTT. Its translation: CASRRGPLGQGGNTIYF. This rearrangement joins TRBV5-1 to TRBJ1-3, with 9 bases that match TRBD1. Germline trimming cut 5 bases from V and 7 bases from J; bases unmatched to any gene: 16. The CDR3 is 17 amino acids. Germline V gene lookup returns CDR1 SGHRS and CDR2 YFSETQ.

This clone was recorded only once. The V call is TRBV6-5, the J call TRBJ1-2; 9 bases fit TRBD1. The CDR3 runs to 15 residues. Germline CDR1 MNHEY, CDR2 SVGAGI. V lost 6 bases and J lost 4; bases outside the gene matches: 9. The CDR3 coding sequence is TGTGCCAGCAGGACTGCCGGGACAGGGATCTATGGCTACACCTTC. This translates into CASRTAGTGIYGYTF.

This chain connects TRBV5-1 to TRBJ2-5; possibly TRBD2 for D (5 bases). The CDR3 covers 16 residues. Germline loops: CDR1 SGHRS, CDR2 YFSETQ. V was shortened by 0 bases and J by 4 bases, with 16 bases between the two germline ends. DNA for the CDR3: TGCGCCAGCAGCTTGGCCGCGGGCGCCTCGGGAGAGACCCAGTACTTC. This codes for CASSLAAGASGETQYF.

This clone was recorded only once. This chain links TRBV4-1 with TRBJ2-3; tentatively, D is TRBD2 (6 bases). CDR1 and CDR2 (germline): MGHRA, YSYEKL. Trimming shortened V by 0 bases and J by 1 base, and 11 bases separated the two germline ends. The CDR3 is made up of 16 amino acids. Here the CDR3 DNA reads TGCGCCAGCAGCCAAGAAAAGTGGGGGGGCACAGATACGCAGTATTTT. Translation: CASSQEKWGGTDTQYF.

V and J are TRBV9 and TRBJ2-7; 9 nucleotides line up with TRBD1. The V gene end was trimmed by 0 bases and the J gene end by 5 bases; junction bases not matched to a gene: 9. The CDR3 extends over 16 amino acids. CDR1 SGDLS and CDR2 YYNGEE come from the germline V gene. CDR3 sequence: CASSVEWGQGYHEQYF. CDR3 bases: TGTGCCAGCAGCGTAGAGTGGGGACAGGGTTACCACGAGCAGTACTTC. Filled out from reference TRBV9 and TRBJ2-7, the complete variable domain reads DSGVTQTPKHLITATGQRVTLRCSPRSGDLSVYWYQQSLDQGLQFLIQYYNGEERAKGNILERFSAQQFPDLHSELNLSSLELGDSALYFCASSVEWGQGYHEQYFGPGTRLTVT.

This sequence joins TRBV28 and TRBJ2-1, with 7 bases matching TRBD2. The V and J ends lost 7 bases and 4 bases, in that order; junction bases with no gene match: 4. Per the germline V gene, CDR1 is MDHEN and CDR2 is SYDVKM. The CDR3 length is 13 residues. As DNA, the CDR3 is TGTGCCAGCATCCAGCGGGATTACAATGAGCAGTTCTTC. It encodes CASIQRDYNEQFF.

A few counts support this clone. The chain joins TRBV5-6 to TRBJ2-7; TRBD2 is a possible D gene (6 bases). Per the germline V gene, CDR1 is SGHDT and CDR2 is YYEEEE. The CDR3 extends over 15 amino acids. Trimming took off 1 base at V and 0 bases at J, with 11 bases between the two ends. CDR3 coding DNA: TGTGCCAGCAGCTTGATGGCGGGGCGCTCCTACGAGCAGTACTTC. It codes for CASSLMAGRSYEQYF.

This sequence joins TRBV11-3 and TRBJ2-2, with D perhaps matching TRBD2 (6 bases). Germline lookup yields CDR1 SGHNT and CDR2 YENEEA. The CDR3 has 16 residues. Trimming removed 5 bases at V and 0 bases at J, with 13 bases between. CDR3: CASSHGGIANTGELFF. The DNA of the CDR3 is TGTGCCAGCAGCCACGGCGGGATCGCGAACACCGGGGAGCTGTTTTTT.